This passage covers 17 T cell receptor beta chains from one sample sequenced in a study of glioma-infiltrating T cells after dendritic cell vaccination. Produced via immunoSEQ multiplex PCR; TCRdb's table is partial and in-frame only. Of 70,000 to 100,000 clones listed, 80% to 85% are singletons. The sample's time point: after dendritic cell vaccination, including at tumor progression/relapse. The sequences come from blood, collected after dendritic cell vaccination. The receptors were gathered from a human donor with glioblastoma.

In DNA form, the CDR3 reads TGCGCCAGCAGCTTCGCAGGGGCTGAAGCTTTCTTT. This translates into CASSFAGAEAFF. The chain couples TRBV5-1 to TRBJ1-1; weak D call: TRBD1 (6 bases). This CDR3 has 12 residues. Germline loops: CDR1 SGHRS, CDR2 YFSETQ. V was clipped by 2 bases and J by 6 bases, with 8 bases between them.

This clone was observed once. The chain combines TRBV5-6 with TRBJ2-3, with TRBD2 matching 12 bases. CDR1 is SGHDT, CDR2 YYEEEE, per germline. CDR3 size: 16 residues. The V gene end was trimmed by 0 bases and the J gene end by 7 bases; junction bases not matched to a gene: 6. The CDR3 is CASSLVTSGGRNTQYF. The DNA of the CDR3 is TGTGCCAGCAGCTTGGTAACTAGCGGGGGGAGGAATACGCAGTATTTT.

As concerns this clone: A read error may produce the germline difference seen at one junction end. This chain connects TRBV4-1 to TRBJ1-2; 7 bases are shared with TRBD1. Germline-derived CDR1 and CDR2 are MGHRA and YSYEKL. The CDR3 spans 17 residues. This CDR3 is CASSQAGAGGYGYRYTF. The CDR3, as DNA: TGCGCCAGCAGCCAAGCGGGTGCAGGGGGTTACGGCTATCGCTACACCTTC.

The gene calls are TRBV10-3 and TRBJ2-2; D gene unclear. Between the trimmed V and J ends, which lost 2 bases and 5 bases, there was a span of 9 bases. Germline V gene sequence: CDR1 ENHRY, CDR2 SYGVKD. The CDR3 runs 14 residues. CDR3 loop: CAISEKPGTGELFF. For the CDR3, the DNA is TGTGCCATCAGTGAGAAACCAGGAACCGGGGAGCTGTTTTTT.

The chain is built from TRBV29-1 and TRBJ2-2; the match to TRBD2 covers 16 bases. Germline assignment: CDR1 SQVTM and CDR2 ANQGSEA. Trimming cost V 7 bases and J 6 bases; bases outside gene matches: 5. CDR3 size: 15 residues. The CDR3 nucleotides are TGCAGCGGTTCCGGGACTAGCGGGGGGGCCGGGGAGCTGTTTTTT. Translation gives CSGSGTSGGAGELFF.

This clone is medium-sized (0.01 to 0.1%) within its sample. The chain links TRBV2 to TRBJ2-7, with a tentative D call TRBD2 (7 bases). This CDR3 comprises 15 residues. Germline assignment: CDR1 SNHLY and CDR2 FYNNEI. The V end was cut by 6 bases, the J end by 3 bases, with 18 bases between. CDR3 sequence: CASRDPGGRYYEQYF. CDR3 nucleotide sequence: TGTGCCAGCAGGGACCCGGGGGGCAGATACTACGAGCAGTACTTC.

V is TRBV25-1 and J is TRBJ2-5; TRBD2 is a possible D gene (7 bases). There are 14 residues in the CDR3. CDR1 is MGHDK and CDR2 is SYGVNS in the germline V gene. Trimming left V 5 bases short and J 5 bases short, with 15 bases between. The CDR3 is CASSPPWGGETQYF. The CDR3 DNA sequence: TGTGCCAGCAGTCCCCCCTGGGGGGGCGAGACCCAGTACTTC. The variable domain in full, completed from reference TRBV25-1 and TRBJ2-5, reads EADIYQTPRYLVIGTGKKITLECSQTMGHDKMYWYQQDPGMELHLIHYSYGVNSTEKGDLSSESTVSRIRTEHFPLTLESARPSHTSQYLCASSPPWGGETQYFGPGTRLLVL.

CDR3 in amino acids: CAAKGANQPQHF. CDR3 nucleotide sequence: TGTGCCGCCAAAGGGGCGAATCAGCCCCAGCATTTT. V is TRBV10-3 and J is TRBJ1-5; possibly TRBD1 for D (5 bases). The V end was cut by 11 bases, the J end by 4 bases, with 12 bases between. Germline CDR1 ENHRY, CDR2 SYGVKD. The CDR3 totals 12 residues.

The V gene is TRBV7-8, the J gene TRBJ1-2, with D possibly TRBD1 on 6 matching bases. The V and J ends lost 4 bases and 6 bases respectively, with 12 bases between them. CDR1 is SGHVS and CDR2 is FQNEAQ in the germline V gene. The CDR3 loop spans 13 amino acids. CDR3 region: CASSSQGGDGYTF. The DNA for the CDR3 is TGTGCCAGCAGCTCCCAAGGGGGGGATGGCTACACCTTC.

The rearrangement joins TRBV2 to TRBJ1-2; D may be TRBD1 (6 bases). The CDR3 length is 13 residues. Germline V gene lookup returns CDR1 SNHLY and CDR2 FYNNEI. V gave up 5 bases and J gave up 5 bases, with 12 bases separating them. The CDR3 sequence is CASSSQGWYGYTF. The CDR3 bases are TGTGCCAGCAGTTCGCAGGGGTGGTATGGCTACACCTTC.

The rearrangement links TRBV30 to TRBJ1-4, with 7 bases fitting TRBD1. Trimming removed 4 bases from V and 13 bases from J; junction bases left unmatched: 12. CDR1 GTSNPN and CDR2 SVGIG come from the germline V gene (reference sequence). The CDR3 totals 13 residues. CDR3 residues: CAWTPGTETRLFF. The DNA of the CDR3 is TGTGCCTGGACCCCCGGGACAGAGACTCGACTGTTTTTT.

The chain links TRBV5-1 to TRBJ1-6; 9 bases map to TRBD1. The V gene end was trimmed by 6 bases and the J gene end by 9 bases; junction bases not matched to a gene: 10. This CDR3 has 15 residues. Germline V CDR1 and CDR2: SGHRS, YFSETQ. In nucleotides, the CDR3 is TGCGCCAGCAACATAGGGGGACAGGGCCTTTCACCCCTCCACTTT. Amino acids: CASNIGGQGLSPLHF.

V is TRBV7-3 and J is TRBJ1-1; D remains unclear. This CDR3 has 13 residues. CDR1 is SGHTA and CDR2 is FQGTGA in the germline V gene. V lost 3 bases, J lost 0 bases, and 5 bases lay in between. For the CDR3, the DNA is TGTGCCAGCAGCTTTTCTATGAACACTGAAGCTTTCTTT. This sequence encodes CASSFSMNTEAFF. The complete variable domain, with remaining parts taken from reference TRBV7-3 and TRBJ1-1, reads GAGVSQTPSNKVTEKGKYVELRCDPISGHTALYWYRQSLGQGPEFLIYFQGTGAADDSGLPNDRFFAVRPEGSVSTLKIQRTERGDSAVYLCASSFSMNTEAFFGQGTRLTVV.

This clone turned up a few times. This chain uses TRBV29-1 with TRBJ2-2; perhaps TRBD2 as D (6 bases). The V gene's germline CDR1 is SQVTM and CDR2 ANQGSEA. The V end lost 3 bases, the J end lost 3 bases, and 11 bases lay between the germline ends. There are 14 residues in the CDR3. CDR3 sequence (DNA): TGCAGCGTTGAGGGGTCGGGGGACACCGGGGAGCTGTTTTTT. Amino acids: CSVEGSGDTGELFF.

V is TRBV29-1 and J is TRBJ2-7; TRBD1 is a possible D gene (5 bases). Germline V gene data show CDR1 as SQVTM and CDR2 as ANQGSEA. The length of the CDR3 is 12 residues. The germline V and J ends were trimmed by 7 bases and 6 bases, with 16 bases remaining between them. CDR3 amino acids: CSASIGEGEQYF. Written as DNA, the CDR3 is TGCAGCGCTTCCATAGGGGAAGGCGAGCAGTACTTC.

The chain has TRBV4-3 and TRBJ1-2; 7 bases fit TRBD1. This CDR3 comprises 14 residues. Germline V lookup: CDR1 LGHNA, CDR2 YSLEER. The ends lost 2 bases at V and 4 bases at J; junction bases unmatched: 4. The CDR3 sequence: CASSQKGQIYGYTF. CDR3 coding DNA: TGCGCCAGCAGCCAAAAGGGACAGATCTATGGCTACACCTTC.

This clone came up once. The rearrangement links TRBV27 to TRBJ2-2, with TRBD1 matching 7 bases. CDR1 and CDR2 from the germline V gene are MNHEY and SMNVEV (reference sequence). The CDR3 totals 16 residues. J lost 0 bases, V lost 6 bases, and 7 bases had no gene match. CDR3 protein: CASRHRDRSNTGELFF. The CDR3 DNA follows: TGTGCCAGCAGACACAGGGACAGATCGAACACCGGGGAGCTGTTTTTT.